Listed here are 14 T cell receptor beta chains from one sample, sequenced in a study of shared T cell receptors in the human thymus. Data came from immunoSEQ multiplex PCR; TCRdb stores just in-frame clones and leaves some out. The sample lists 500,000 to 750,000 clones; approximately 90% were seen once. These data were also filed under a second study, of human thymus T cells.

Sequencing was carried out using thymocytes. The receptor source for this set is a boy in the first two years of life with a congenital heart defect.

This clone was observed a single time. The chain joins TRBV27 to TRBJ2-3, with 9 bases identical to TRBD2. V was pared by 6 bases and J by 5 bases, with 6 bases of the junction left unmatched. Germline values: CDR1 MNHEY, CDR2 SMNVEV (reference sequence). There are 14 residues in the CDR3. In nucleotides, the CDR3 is TGTGCCAGCAGCTTAGCGGGAGTTAGAGATACGCAGTATTTT. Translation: CASSLAGVRDTQYF.

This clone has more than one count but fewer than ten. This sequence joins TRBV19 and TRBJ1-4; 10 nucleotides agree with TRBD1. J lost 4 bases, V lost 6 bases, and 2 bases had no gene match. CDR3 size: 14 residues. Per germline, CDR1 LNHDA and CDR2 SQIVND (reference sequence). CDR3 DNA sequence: TGTGCCAGTAGGGGACAGGGGATTAATGAAAAACTGTTTTTT. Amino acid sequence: CASRGQGINEKLFF.

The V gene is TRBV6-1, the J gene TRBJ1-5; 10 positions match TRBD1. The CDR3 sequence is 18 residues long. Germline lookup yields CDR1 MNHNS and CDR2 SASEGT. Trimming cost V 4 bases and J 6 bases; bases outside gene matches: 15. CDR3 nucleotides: TGTGCCAGCAGTGTAGAGGGTCCGGGACAGGGGATATGTCAGCCCCAGCATTTT. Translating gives CASSVEGPGQGICQPQHF.

The CDR3 DNA reads as TGCGCCAGCAGTGAGCGTGTACGACGGAAGAGGGAAACAGATACGCAGTATTTT. Translation: CASSERVRRKRETDTQYF. The rearrangement uses TRBV5-1 and TRBJ2-3; a weak D match, TRBD2 (5 bases). CDR1 and CDR2 (germline): SGHRS, YFSETQ. The CDR3 is 18 amino acids. The V end lost 5 bases, the J end lost 3 bases, and 25 bases lay between the germline ends.

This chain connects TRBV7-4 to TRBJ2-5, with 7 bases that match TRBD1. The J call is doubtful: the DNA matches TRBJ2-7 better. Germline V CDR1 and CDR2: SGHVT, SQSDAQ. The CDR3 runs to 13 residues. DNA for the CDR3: TGTGCCAGCAGCCCAGAGACAGGGTACGAGCAGTACTTC. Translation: CASSPETGYEQYF.

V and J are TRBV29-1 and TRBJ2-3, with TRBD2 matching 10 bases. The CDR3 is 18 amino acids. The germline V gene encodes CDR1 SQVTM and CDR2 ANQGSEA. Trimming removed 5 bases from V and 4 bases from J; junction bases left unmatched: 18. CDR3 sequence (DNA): TGCAGCGTTCCCCTAGCGGGAGAGGGGGACTTGGGGGCAGATACGCAGTATTTT. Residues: CSVPLAGEGDLGADTQYF.

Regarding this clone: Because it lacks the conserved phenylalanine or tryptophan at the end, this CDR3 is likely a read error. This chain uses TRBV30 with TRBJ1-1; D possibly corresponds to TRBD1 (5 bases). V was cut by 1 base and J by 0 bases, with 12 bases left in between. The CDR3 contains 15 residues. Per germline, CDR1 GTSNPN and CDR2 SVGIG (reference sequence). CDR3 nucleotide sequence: TGTGCCTGGAGTGCCACACCCAGGGTGAACACTGAAGCTTTCCTT. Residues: CAWSATPRVNTEAFL.

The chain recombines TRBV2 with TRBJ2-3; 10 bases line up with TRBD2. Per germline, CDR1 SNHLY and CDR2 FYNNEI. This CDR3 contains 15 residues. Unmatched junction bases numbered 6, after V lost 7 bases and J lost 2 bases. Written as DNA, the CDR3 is TGTGCCAGCAAAGTCCTAGCGGGAGACACAGATACGCAGTATTTT. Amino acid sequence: CASKVLAGDTDTQYF.

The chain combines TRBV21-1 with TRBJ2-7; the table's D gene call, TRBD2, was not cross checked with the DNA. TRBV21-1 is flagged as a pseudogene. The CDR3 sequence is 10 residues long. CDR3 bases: TGTGCCAGCAGCAAACGAGTTGAGTACTTC. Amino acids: CASSKRVEYF.

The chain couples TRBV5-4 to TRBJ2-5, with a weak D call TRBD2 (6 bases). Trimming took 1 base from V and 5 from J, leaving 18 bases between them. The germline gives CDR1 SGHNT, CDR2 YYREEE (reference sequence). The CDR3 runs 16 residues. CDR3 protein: CASSLLGSGFRETQYF. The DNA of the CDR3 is TGTGCCAGCAGCTTGCTCGGGAGTGGATTTAGGGAGACCCAGTACTTC.

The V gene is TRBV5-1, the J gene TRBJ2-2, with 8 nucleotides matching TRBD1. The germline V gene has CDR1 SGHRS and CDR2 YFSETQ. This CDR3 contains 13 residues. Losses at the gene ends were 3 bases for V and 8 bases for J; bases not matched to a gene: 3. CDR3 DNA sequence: TGCGCCAGCAGCTCGGACAGGGATGGGGAGCTGTTTTTT. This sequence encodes CASSSDRDGELFF.

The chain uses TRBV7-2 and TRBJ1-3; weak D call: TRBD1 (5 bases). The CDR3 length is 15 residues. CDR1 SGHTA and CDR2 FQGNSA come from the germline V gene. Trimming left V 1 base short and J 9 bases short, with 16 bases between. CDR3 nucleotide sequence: TGTGCCAGCAGCTTAGGGACACCCCAAGGCAGCACCATATATTTT. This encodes CASSLGTPQGSTIYF.

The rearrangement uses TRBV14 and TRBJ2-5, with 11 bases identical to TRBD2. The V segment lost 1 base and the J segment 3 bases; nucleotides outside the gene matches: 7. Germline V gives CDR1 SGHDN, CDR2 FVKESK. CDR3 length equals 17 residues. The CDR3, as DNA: TGTGCCAGCAGCCAAGGCACTAGCGGGAGCTGGGAAGAGACCCAGTACTTC. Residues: CASSQGTSGSWEETQYF.

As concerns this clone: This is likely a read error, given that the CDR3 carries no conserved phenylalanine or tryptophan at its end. In DNA form, the CDR3 reads TGCGCCAGCAGCCAAGACCACAGGACAGGGGGGTACGAGCAGTACCTC. Amino acids: CASSQDHRTGGYEQYL. The chain links TRBV4-1 to TRBJ2-7, with 10 bases aligning to TRBD1. Germline V gene lookup returns CDR1 MGHRA and CDR2 YSYEKL. V lost 0 bases, J lost 4 bases, and 6 bases stayed unmatched. This CDR3 region has 16 residues.